This passage covers 17 T cell receptor beta chains from one sample sequenced in a study of beta chain features in type 1 diabetes. The whole isolated RNA underwent reverse transcription, so sequencing captured expressed TCRB transcripts. The repertoire was sequenced with immunoSEQ multiplex PCR; TCRdb's copy has only in-frame clones and lacks some. The sample shows 900,000 or so clones, 15% to 20% of them seen only once. Sequencing was performed on naive CD4+ T cells from blood. Receptor source: a woman between 18 and 29 years old in good health.

The J gene is TRBJ2-5, the V gene TRBV11-2, with D tentatively TRBD1 or TRBD2 (5 bases each). The length of the CDR3 is 11 residues. The ends were cut back, 5 bases at V and 14 bases at J, with 15 bases in the middle. CDR1 and CDR2 (germline): SGHAT, FQNNGV. The CDR3 sequence is CASSIDEGYYF. CDR3 coding DNA: TGTGCCAGCAGCATCGATGAGGGGTACTACTTC.

This clone was counted a few times. Other DNA sequences in this specimen translate into the identical CDR3. The chain is built from TRBV6-5 and TRBJ1-1; no clear D gene. Trimming removed 2 bases at V and 0 bases at J, with 4 bases between. Germline V gene sequence: CDR1 MNHEY, CDR2 SVGAGI. The CDR3 has 13 amino acids. The CDR3 loop reads CASSYSMNTEAFF. DNA for the CDR3: TGTGCCAGCAGTTACAGTATGAACACTGAAGCTTTCTTT.

The genes are TRBV18 and TRBJ2-3, with TRBD2 identical over 7 bases. CDR3 length equals 14 residues. J lost 2 bases, V lost 5 bases, and 4 bases had no gene match. Germline CDR1 and CDR2: KGHSH and LQKENI. This CDR3 is CASSLGLHTDTQYF. The DNA for the CDR3 is TGTGCCAGCTCATTGGGACTACACACAGATACGCAGTATTTT.

The rearrangement joins TRBV10-3 to TRBJ2-1, with 8 positions matching TRBD2. Germline CDR1 is ENHRY and CDR2 is SYGVKD. The CDR3 length is 15 residues. J was trimmed by 5 bases and V by 6 bases; bases with no gene match: 9. The CDR3 DNA is TGTGCCATCAGCCCGACTAGCGAGCCAAACAATGAGCAGTTCTTC. Protein sequence: CAISPTSEPNNEQFF.

A few counts support this clone. The V and J genes are TRBV29-1 and TRBJ2-5; 13 nucleotides line up with TRBD2. Germline loops: CDR1 SQVTM, CDR2 ANQGSEA. V lost 7 bases, J lost 5 bases, and 7 bases stayed unmatched. The CDR3 is 14 amino acids. CDR3 loop: CSGDGLAGVETQYF. The CDR3, as DNA: TGCAGCGGCGACGGACTAGCGGGAGTGGAGACCCAGTACTTC. Full variable domain (rest looked up from reference TRBV29-1 and TRBJ2-5): SAVISQKPSRDICQRGTSLTIQCQVDSQVTMMFWYRQQPGQSLTLIATANQGSEATYESGFVIDKFPISRPNLTFSTLTVSNMSPEDSSIYLCSGDGLAGVETQYFGPGTRLLVL.

V gene TRBV28 combines with J gene TRBJ2-2; TRBD1 matches 11 bases. Per germline, CDR1 MDHEN and CDR2 SYDVKM. The CDR3 is 20 amino acids. Trimming removed 2 bases from V and 6 bases from J; junction bases left unmatched: 17. The CDR3 nucleotides are TGTGCCAGCAGTTTAGCTTGGGCCGGGACAGGGGGTATCGGCGCCGGGGAGCTGTTTTTT. Translated: CASSLAWAGTGGIGAGELFF.

V usage is TRBV14 and J usage is TRBJ2-1; D remains ambiguous. Deletions cut 1 base from V and 4 bases from J, with 5 bases between. Germline CDR1 reads SGHDN; CDR2 reads FVKESK. This CDR3 contains 13 residues. In DNA form, the CDR3 reads TGTGCCAGCAGCCAAGGGAATTACAATGAGCAGTTCTTC. Amino acids: CASSQGNYNEQFF.

This chain connects TRBV7-2 to TRBJ2-7; TRBD2 matches at 11 bases. The CDR3 covers 15 residues. The trim removed 8 bases at V and 0 bases at J, leaving 6 bases unmatched. Germline CDR1 reads SGHTA; CDR2 reads FQGNSA. The CDR3 nucleotides read TGTGCCAGCTCCGCCGGACTAGCGGGCTCCTACGAGCAGTACTTC. Translated, it gives CASSAGLAGSYEQYF.

This clone appeared a few times. The chain is built from TRBV28 and TRBJ2-1, with TRBD2 matching 9 bases. This CDR3 has 18 amino acids. The ends lost 3 bases at V and 6 bases at J; junction bases unmatched: 15. Germline V lookup: CDR1 MDHEN, CDR2 SYDVKM. The CDR3, as DNA: TGTGCCAGCAGTTTTCCCCAGAGGGGGCGGGAGGGCTTCAATGAGCAGTTCTTC. It yields the protein CASSFPQRGREGFNEQFF. Filled out from reference TRBV28 and TRBJ2-1, the complete variable domain reads DVKVTQSSRYLVKRTGEKVFLECVQDMDHENMFWYRQDPGLGLRLIYFSYDVKMKEKGDIPEGYSVSREKKERFSLILESASTNQTSMYLCASSFPQRGREGFNEQFFGPGTRLTVL.

This clone was found a few times. The V call is TRBV2, the J call TRBJ2-7, with D possibly called TRBD1 or TRBD2 (5 bases each). Per germline, CDR1 SNHLY and CDR2 FYNNEI. V was trimmed by 0 bases and J by 5 bases, leaving 17 bases between them. This CDR3 is built from 16 residues. This CDR3 reads CASSEALIGDPNEQYF. The CDR3 bases are TGTGCCAGCAGTGAAGCGCTGATCGGGGACCCCAACGAGCAGTACTTC.

The gene calls are TRBV28 and TRBJ1-1; D uncertain. Germline V gene sequence: CDR1 MDHEN, CDR2 SYDVKM. This CDR3 has 13 residues. Trimming took off 6 bases at V and 0 bases at J, with 8 bases between the two ends. The CDR3: CASRPDMNTEAFF. The CDR3 bases are TGTGCCAGCAGACCAGATATGAACACTGAAGCTTTCTTT.

The table lists this clone with a few counts. CDR3 coding DNA: TGTGCCAGCAGCGCCGAACCAGGGTTTACGCAGTATTTT. It is translated as CASSAEPGFTQYF. The chain is built from TRBV9 and TRBJ2-3, with D tentatively TRBD1 (5 bases). The length of the CDR3 is 13 residues. Trimming shortened V by 3 bases and J by 8 bases, and 13 bases separated the two germline ends. Per the germline V gene, CDR1 is SGDLS and CDR2 is YYNGEE.

The table lists this clone with a few counts. The rearrangement links TRBV4-1 to TRBJ1-5; no definite D call. The CDR3 is 13 amino acids. Germline CDR1 MGHRA, CDR2 YSYEKL. V was cut by 4 bases and J by 7 bases, with 11 bases left in between. The CDR3 reads CASSPDRGQPQHF. As DNA, the CDR3 is TGCGCCAGCAGCCCCGACCGTGGGCAGCCCCAGCATTTT.

The chain carries TRBV7-2 and TRBJ2-7, with D possibly TRBD1 on 5 matching bases. The CDR3 sequence is 14 residues long. The germline V gene has CDR1 SGHTA and CDR2 FQGNSA. The germline V and J ends were trimmed by 1 base and 4 bases, with 11 bases remaining between them. The CDR3 DNA is TGTGCCAGCAGCTTAGGGGGCGGAGTATACGAGCAGTACTTC. It is translated as CASSLGGGVYEQYF. Full variable domain (outside the CDR3, taken from reference TRBV7-2 and TRBJ2-7): GAGVSQSPSNKVTEKGKDVELRCDPISGHTALYWYRQSLGQGLEFLIYFQGNSAPDKSGLPSDRFSAERTGGSVSTLTIQRTQQEDSAVYLCASSLGGGVYEQYFGPGTRLTVT.

This chain joins TRBV10-3 and TRBJ2-1; 7 bases line up with TRBD2. The CDR3 spans 13 residues. The V segment lost 11 bases and the J segment 7 bases; nucleotides outside the gene matches: 11. Germline V gene sequence: CDR1 ENHRY, CDR2 SYGVKD. The CDR3, as DNA: TGTGCCCTTAGCGGGCGGGGAGAGAATGAGCAGTTCTTC. Protein sequence: CALSGRGENEQFF.

This clone was detected only a few times. The J gene is TRBJ2-7, the V gene TRBV5-1, with TRBD2 matching over 14 bases. This CDR3 region has 16 residues. The germline V gene has CDR1 SGHRS and CDR2 YFSETQ. Trimming removed 3 bases from V and 8 bases from J; junction bases left unmatched: 10. The CDR3, as DNA: TGCGCCAGCAGCTGGCGGCCGGGACTAGCGGGAGAGCAGCAGTACTTC. Its protein is CASSWRPGLAGEQQYF.

The DNA for the CDR3 is TGCAGTGCTAGCCCTCTTCACGAGCAGTACTTC. Translation: CSASPLHEQYF. The chain has TRBV20-1 and TRBJ2-7; D gene uncertain. Trimming stripped 3 bases from V and 5 bases from J, with 8 bases between. The germline V gene has CDR1 DFQATT and CDR2 SNEGSKA (reference sequence). The length of the CDR3 is 11 residues.